These T cell receptor beta chains were read from a single sample in a study of sequential checkpoint blockade in melanoma. The data were produced by immunoSEQ multiplex PCR, yet TCRdb's version contains in-frame clones alone and is incomplete. The data show about 3,500 clones, 15% to 20% seen once. Material: tumor tissue (inferred from file names), obtained from a patient given nivolumab and ipilimumab in sequence. The receptor source for this set is a human donor with melanoma. CDR3s include the opening cysteine and the closing phenylalanine or tryptophan. A D gene is named only where the DNA matches it firmly. Size is stated for part of the rows, as once, few or many counts, or as a class when the clone is expanded.

d_gene: .
v_gene: TRBV9
abundance: .
j_gene: TRBJ2-7
CDR3nt: TGTGCCAGCAGCGTAGTTACAGGGCGGGAGCAGTACTTC
CDR3aa: CASSVVTGREQYF

d_gene: .
v_gene: TRBV6-7
abundance: few
j_gene: TRBJ2-1
CDR3nt: TGTGCCAGCAGTGGTTTGAATGAGCAGTTCTTC
CDR3aa: CASSGLNEQFF

d_gene: .
v_gene: TRBV11-3
abundance: medium-sized
j_gene: TRBJ2-7
CDR3nt: TGTGCCAGCAGGTCCAGGAGGGGGTCCTACGAGCAGTACTTC
CDR3aa: CASRSRRGSYEQYF

d_gene: TRBD1
v_gene: TRBV7-1
abundance: many
j_gene: TRBJ1-2
CDR3nt: TGTGCCAGCAGCTCCCCTAGGACAGGCGGCTACACCTTC
CDR3aa: CASSSPRTGGYTF

d_gene: TRBD1
v_gene: TRBV6-8
abundance: medium-sized
j_gene: TRBJ2-2
CDR3nt: TGTGCCAGCAGTTTGAGGGGGCCCAACACCGGGGAGCTGTTTTTT
CDR3aa: CASSLRGPNTGELFF

d_gene: TRBD1
v_gene: TRBV4-1
abundance: .
j_gene: TRBJ1-4
CDR3nt: TGCGCCAGCAGCCGAATGGGACAGGGTCACGGAAAACTGTTTTTT
CDR3aa: CASSRMGQGHGKLFF

d_gene: .
v_gene: TRBV11-3
abundance: .
j_gene: TRBJ2-2
CDR3nt: TGTGCCAGCAGCTTAGGTCGCAGGTCCGGGGAGCTGTTTTTT
CDR3aa: CASSLGRRSGELFF

d_gene: .
v_gene: TRBV11-3
abundance: few
j_gene: TRBJ2-1
CDR3nt: TGTGCCAGCAGCTACGGGGTTAGCGCTATTGGAGAGCAGTTCTTC
CDR3aa: CASSYGVSAIGEQFF

d_gene: .
v_gene: TRBV11-3
abundance: many
j_gene: TRBJ1-1
CDR3nt: TGTGCCAGCAGCTTCGTGTCGGACGGAAACACTGAAGCTTTCTTT
CDR3aa: CASSFVSDGNTEAFF

d_gene: .
v_gene: TRBV11-3
abundance: .
j_gene: TRBJ2-1
CDR3nt: TGTGCCAGCAGCTTAGGGCGGACTTACAATGAGCAGTTCTTC
CDR3aa: CASSLGRTYNEQFF

d_gene: TRBD1
v_gene: TRBV18
abundance: .
j_gene: TRBJ1-1
CDR3nt: TGTGCCAGCTCACCGATTCCCCCAGGGGGCCCGAGGACTGAAGCTTTCTTT
CDR3aa: CASSPIPPGGPRTEAFF

d_gene: TRBD1
v_gene: TRBV18
abundance: .
j_gene: TRBJ1-2
CDR3nt: TGTGCCAGCTCACCACTCGGGACAGGGGCCAATAATGGCTACACCTTC
CDR3aa: CASSPLGTGANNGYTF

d_gene: TRBD2
v_gene: TRBV11-3
abundance: many
j_gene: TRBJ2-3
CDR3nt: TGTGCCAGCAGCTTGGGTAGCGGGGCAGATACGCAGTATTTT
CDR3aa: CASSLGSGADTQYF

d_gene: .
v_gene: TRBV11-3
abundance: few
j_gene: TRBJ2-1
CDR3nt: TGTGCCAGCAGCCATATAGTGGATGGTTGGAATGAGCAGTTCTTC
CDR3aa: CASSHIVDGWNEQFF

d_gene: .
v_gene: TRBV11-3
abundance: many
j_gene: TRBJ2-5
CDR3nt: TGTGCCAGCAGCTTATTGGCAAGGTCGCAAGAGACCCAGTACTTC
CDR3aa: CASSLLARSQETQYF

d_gene: .
v_gene: TRBV18
abundance: few
j_gene: TRBJ2-7
CDR3nt: TGTGCCAGCTCACCTCGAATCTCCTACGAGCAGTACTTC
CDR3aa: CASSPRISYEQYF

d_gene: TRBD1
v_gene: TRBV30
abundance: few
j_gene: TRBJ2-3
CDR3nt: TGTGCCTGGAGTGCCGGGACAGGGGGGAGCACAGATACGCAGTATTTT
CDR3aa: CAWSAGTGGSTDTQYF

d_gene: TRBD1
v_gene: TRBV11-3
abundance: many
j_gene: TRBJ1-6
CDR3nt: TGTGCCAGCAGCCCGGACAGGGCCGGTAATTCACCCCTCCACTTT
CDR3aa: CASSPDRAGNSPLHF

d_gene: .
v_gene: TRBV6-1
abundance: few
j_gene: TRBJ2-7
CDR3nt: TGTGCCAGCAGTGAAGCGGCAGTTTACGAGCAGTACTTC
CDR3aa: CASSEAAVYEQYF

d_gene: .
v_gene: TRBV30
abundance: few
j_gene: TRBJ2-2
CDR3nt: TGTGCCTGGAGTGGGGGAGGGGGGGGTTACACCGGGGAGCTGTTTTTT
CDR3aa: CAWSGGGGGYTGELFF

d_gene: .
v_gene: TRBV11-3
abundance: many
j_gene: TRBJ1-3
CDR3nt: TGTGCCAGCAGCTTGGGCGTGGGACCGCTCTCTGGAAACACCATATATTTT
CDR3aa: CASSLGVGPLSGNTIYF

d_gene: TRBD1
v_gene: TRBV5-1
abundance: .
j_gene: TRBJ1-1
CDR3nt: TGCGCCAGCAGCTTAGATAGGACAGGGGACACTGAAGCTTTCTTT
CDR3aa: CASSLDRTGDTEAFF

d_gene: TRBD2
v_gene: TRBV30
abundance: .
j_gene: TRBJ2-5
CDR3nt: TGTGCCTGGGCCTGGGGGGGGAGAGAGACCCAGTACTTC
CDR3aa: CAWAWGGRETQYF

d_gene: .
v_gene: TRBV4-1
abundance: few
j_gene: TRBJ2-5
CDR3nt: TGCGCCAGCAGCCACTTCAGGGAAGGGGGAGAGACCCAGTACTTC
CDR3aa: CASSHFREGGETQYF

d_gene: .
v_gene: TRBV11-3
abundance: .
j_gene: TRBJ2-1
CDR3nt: TGTGCCAGCAGCTGGAGGGGGGCAGCGGATGAGCAGTTCTTC
CDR3aa: CASSWRGAADEQFF

d_gene: TRBD1
v_gene: TRBV7-1
abundance: few
j_gene: TRBJ1-3
CDR3nt: TGTGCCAGCGGGACAGGGACTGGAAACACCATATATTTT
CDR3aa: CASGTGTGNTIYF

d_gene: TRBD1
v_gene: TRBV11-3
abundance: many
j_gene: TRBJ1-6
CDR3nt: TGTGCCAGCAGCCCCCGGGACAGCGGTTCACCCCTCCACTTT
CDR3aa: CASSPRDSGSPLHF

d_gene: TRBD1
v_gene: TRBV28
abundance: few
j_gene: TRBJ2-3
CDR3nt: TGTGCCAGCAGTTTAGACAGGGGCACAGATACGCAGTATTTT
CDR3aa: CASSLDRGTDTQYF

d_gene: .
v_gene: TRBV29-1
abundance: few
j_gene: TRBJ2-1
CDR3nt: TGCAGCGCCCCAGCGGATTACAATGAGCAGTTCTTC
CDR3aa: CSAPADYNEQFF